This T cell receptor beta chain was found in a study of shared clonotypes between healthy human individuals. With respect to this clone: The antigen is unknown.

Unmatched junction bases numbered 13, after V lost 4 bases and J lost 2 bases. Germline CDR1 and CDR2: SGHVS and FNYEAQ. The CDR3 runs to 19 residues. Broader study findings: The genetic and exposure-history diversity represented was limited by few donors.

Produced via immunoSEQ multiplex PCR; TCRdb's table is partial and in-frame only. This table holds some 500,000 clones, 70% to 80% found once. This clonotype was sampled from a woman aged 40 to 50 in good health. Some clones in this sample may be carry-over from other donors' samples. Sequenced input: PBMCs. The chain carries TRBV7-6 and TRBJ2-1; 11 nucleotides align to TRBD2. CDR3 nucleotides: TGTGCCAGCAGCTCCCCCACTAGCGGGAGTTCTTTGACCTACAATGAGCAGTTCTTC. It codes for CASSSPTSGSSLTYNEQFF.